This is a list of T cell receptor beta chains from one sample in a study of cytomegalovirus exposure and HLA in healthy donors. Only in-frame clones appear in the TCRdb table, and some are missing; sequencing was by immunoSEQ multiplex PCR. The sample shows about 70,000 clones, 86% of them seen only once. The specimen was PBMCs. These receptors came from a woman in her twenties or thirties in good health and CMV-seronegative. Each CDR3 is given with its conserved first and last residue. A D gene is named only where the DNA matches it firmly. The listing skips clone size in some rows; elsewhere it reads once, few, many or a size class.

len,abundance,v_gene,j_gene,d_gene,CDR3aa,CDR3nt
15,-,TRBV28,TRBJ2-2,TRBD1,CASSFGTGRPGELFF,TGTGCCAGCAGTTTCGGGACAGGGCGTCCCGGGGAGCTGTTTTTT
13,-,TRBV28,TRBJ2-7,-,CASRIAGPYEQYF,TGTGCCAGCAGAATTGCAGGGCCCTACGAGCAGTACTTC
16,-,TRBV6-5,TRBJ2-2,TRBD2,CASSYSAGGPSGELFF,TGTGCCAGCAGTTACTCAGCGGGAGGGCCGTCCGGGGAGCTGTTTTTT
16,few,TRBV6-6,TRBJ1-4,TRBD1,CASSYSGQAGNEKLFF,TGTGCCAGCAGTTACTCCGGACAGGCCGGTAATGAAAAACTGTTTTTT
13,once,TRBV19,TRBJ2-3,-,CASSINGGDTQYF,TGTGCCAGTAGTATTAATGGAGGGGATACGCAGTATTTT
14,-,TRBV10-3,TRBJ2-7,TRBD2,CAISSGGEGREQYF,TGTGCCATCAGTTCTGGGGGGGAGGGCCGCGAGCAGTACTTC
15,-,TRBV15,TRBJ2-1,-,CATSRGSGVVNEQFF,TGTGCCACCAGCAGAGGCTCGGGAGTCGTAAATGAGCAGTTCTTC
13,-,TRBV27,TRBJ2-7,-,CASSLRETYEQYF,TGTGCCAGCAGTTTGCGGGAAACCTACGAGCAGTACTTC
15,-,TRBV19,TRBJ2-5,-,CASSIGQGELETQYF,TGTGCCAGTAGTATTGGTCAGGGCGAATTAGAGACCCAGTACTTC
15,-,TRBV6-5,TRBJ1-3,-,CASSYWGGGGNTIYF,TGTGCCAGCAGTTACTGGGGAGGGGGAGGAAACACCATATATTTT
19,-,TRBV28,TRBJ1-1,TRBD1,CASSLALTGTGMEDTEAFF,TGTGCCAGCAGTTTAGCACTTACCGGGACAGGGATGGAAGACACTGAAGCTTTCTTT
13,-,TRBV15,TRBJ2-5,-,CATSTRPWETQYF,TGTGCCACCAGCACGCGCCCATGGGAGACCCAGTACTTC
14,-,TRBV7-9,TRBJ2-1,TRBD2,CASSLRTSFNEQFF,TGTGCCAGCAGCCTCCGGACTAGTTTCAATGAGCAGTTCTTC
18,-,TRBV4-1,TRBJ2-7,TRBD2,CASSQFHRTSGRVYEQYF,TGCGCCAGCAGCCAATTCCACCGGACTAGCGGGAGGGTTTACGAGCAGTACTTC
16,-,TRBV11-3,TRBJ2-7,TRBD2,CASSLVAGGFAYEQYF,TGTGCCAGCAGCTTAGTCGCGGGAGGGTTCGCCTACGAGCAGTACTTC
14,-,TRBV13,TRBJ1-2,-,CASSLDSSNYGYTF,TGTGCCAGCAGCTTAGACAGTTCTAACTATGGCTACACCTTC
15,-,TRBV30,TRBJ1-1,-,CALRRRTEMNTEAFF,TGTGCCTTGAGGAGGAGGACAGAAATGAACACTGAAGCTTTCTTT
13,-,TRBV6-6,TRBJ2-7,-,CASSATGQYEQYF,TGTGCCAGCAGTGCTACAGGGCAGTACGAGCAGTACTTC
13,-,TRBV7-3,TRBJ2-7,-,CASRLDSSYEQYF,TGTGCCAGCAGGCTAGACAGCTCCTACGAGCAGTACTTC
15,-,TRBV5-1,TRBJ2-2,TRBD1,CASSRGTANTGELFF,TGCGCCAGCAGCAGAGGGACAGCGAACACCGGGGAGCTGTTTTTT
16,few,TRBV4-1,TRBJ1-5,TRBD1,CASSALSRTGSEPQHF,TGCGCCAGCAGCGCCCTTTCGAGGACAGGGAGTGAGCCCCAGCATTTT
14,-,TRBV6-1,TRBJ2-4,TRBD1,CASDRDRDKNIQYF,TGTGCCAGCGACCGGGACAGGGACAAAAACATTCAGTACTTC
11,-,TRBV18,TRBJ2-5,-,CASSREETQYF,TGTGCCAGCTCACGCGAGGAGACCCAGTACTTC
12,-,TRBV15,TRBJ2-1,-,CATSRDSNEQFF,TGTGCCACCAGCAGAGATTCGAATGAGCAGTTCTTC
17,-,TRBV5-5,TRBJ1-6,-,CASSLTAPSSYNSPLHF,TGTGCCAGCAGCTTGACAGCCCCAAGCTCCTATAATTCACCCCTCCACTTT
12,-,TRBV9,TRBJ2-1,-,CASSEGNNEQFF,TGTGCCAGCAGCGAGGGGAACAATGAGCAGTTCTTC
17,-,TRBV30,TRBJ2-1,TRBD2,CAWSKGSGSGSYNEQFF,TGTGCCTGGAGTAAGGGAAGCGGGAGTGGATCCTACAATGAGCAGTTCTTC
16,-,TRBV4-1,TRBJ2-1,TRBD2,CASSQDASGGYNEQFF,TGCGCCAGCAGCCAAGACGCAAGCGGGGGTTACAATGAGCAGTTCTTC
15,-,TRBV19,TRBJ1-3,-,CASSIRTDSGNTIYF,TGTGCCAGTAGTATAAGGACAGACTCTGGAAACACCATATATTTT
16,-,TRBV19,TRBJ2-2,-,CASSIRRTWASGELFF,TGTGCCAGTAGTATCCGGCGGACTTGGGCGTCCGGGGAGCTGTTTTTT
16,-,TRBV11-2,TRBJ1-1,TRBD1,CASSLISVTGGSEAFF,TGTGCCAGCAGCTTAATCTCTGTGACAGGGGGCTCTGAAGCTTTCTTT
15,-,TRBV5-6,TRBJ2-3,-,CASSSNMDAAGTQYF,TGTGCCAGCAGCTCAAACATGGACGCGGCGGGTACGCAGTATTTT
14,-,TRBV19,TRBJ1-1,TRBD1,CASSIETGYTEAFF,TGTGCCAGTAGTATCGAGACAGGGTACACTGAAGCTTTCTTT
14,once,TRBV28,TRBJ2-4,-,CASRRDSTKNIQYF,TGTGCCAGCAGACGTGACAGTACCAAAAACATTCAGTACTTC
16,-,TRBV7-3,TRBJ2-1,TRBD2,CASSPILAGGFDEQFF,TGTGCCAGCAGCCCGATACTAGCGGGAGGTTTCGATGAGCAGTTCTTC